These T cell receptor beta chains were read from a single sample in a study of blood T cells in healthy people across ages. TCRdb passed the 5' RACE reads through MiXCR, listing each CDR3 protein once. This table has about 800,000 distinct CDR3 sequences, 20% to 25% appearing once. This sample also appeared in a second study, on T cells of mothers and their children.

Sample: blood. The receptors shown here come from a boy aged 10-17 years in good health. The CDR3 runs from the conserved cysteine through the conserved F or W. The order of the fields is V gene, D gene, clone size, CDR3 length, J gene, CDR3 DNA, CDR3 protein. The D gene is left open where the match is weak. The size of a clone is reported for some rows only, either as once, few or many, or as a class for expanded clones.

TRBV20-1	.	few	11	TRBJ2-5	TGCAGTGCTAGTCAGGAGGAGACCCAGTACTTC	CSASQEETQYF
TRBV29-1	TRBD2	.	11	TRBJ2-1	TGCAGCGTCGAGGCGGGGGATGAGCAGTTCTTC	CSVEAGDEQFF
TRBV28	TRBD2	few	16	TRBJ2-1	TGTGCCAGCAGTATACTAGCGGGAGGCCAAGACAATGAGCAGTTCTTC	CASSILAGGQDNEQFF
TRBV24-1	.	few	12	TRBJ1-1	TGTGCCACCAGTGATTATCAGGGTAAAGCTTTCTTT	CATSDYQGKAFF
TRBV6-5	TRBD2	.	14	TRBJ2-7	TGTGCCTCATCGGGTCTAGCGGAGAACTACGAGCAGTACTTC	CASSGLAENYEQYF
TRBV29-1	.	few	16	TRBJ2-1	TGCAGCGTTGAAACCCTAGACGGTGGCTCCTACAATGAGCAGTTCTTC	CSVETLDGGSYNEQFF
TRBV6-1	.	few	17	TRBJ2-6	TGTGCCAGCAGTGAAGAGTGGGGTAGGGCTGGGGCCAACGTCCTGACTTTC	CASSEEWGRAGANVLTF
TRBV4-1	.	.	13	TRBJ1-4	TGCGCCAGCAGCCGCTTCTATGGGGAAAAACTGTTTTTT	CASSRFYGEKLFF
TRBV2	.	.	14	TRBJ2-5	TGTGCCAGCAGTGTTGGGGAGTACCAAGAGACCCAGTACTTC	CASSVGEYQETQYF
TRBV6-5	TRBD1	.	14	TRBJ2-1	TGTGCCAGCAGCCTCGGGACAGGGGCATATGAGCAGTTCTTC	CASSLGTGAYEQFF
TRBV20-1	TRBD1	few	12	TRBJ2-1	TGCAGTGCACCGGACAGGGGGAATGAGCAGTTCTTC	CSAPDRGNEQFF
TRBV20-1	.	few	14	TRBJ2-4	TGCAGTGCTCGCGGGACGGAGGGTATAAACATTCAGTACTTC	CSARGTEGINIQYF
TRBV7-9	TRBD2	.	18	TRBJ2-1	TGTGCCAGCAGCCCCCTCCCCGCTAGCGGGAGTCCCTACAATGAGCAGTTCTTC	CASSPLPASGSPYNEQFF
TRBV28	.	.	14	TRBJ1-6	TGTGCCAGCAGGCATCGACTCACCAATTCACCCCTCCACTTT	CASRHRLTNSPLHF
TRBV5-1	TRBD1	.	15	TRBJ1-1	TGCGCCAGCAGCTTACAGGGGGCCAAGAACACTGAAGCTTTCTTT	CASSLQGAKNTEAFF
TRBV29-1	TRBD1	.	17	TRBJ1-1	TGCAGCGTTGAAGATCCGCCCGGGACAGTAATGGACACTGAAGCTTTCTTT	CSVEDPPGTVMDTEAFF
TRBV3-1	TRBD2	few	16	TRBJ2-7	TGTGCCAGCAGCCAAGTCGGACTAGCGGGCCCCTACGAGCAGTACTTC	CASSQVGLAGPYEQYF
TRBV15	.	few	17	TRBJ2-1	TGTGCCACCAGCAGAGACCCCAGCCTCGGATCCTACAATGAGCAGTTCTTC	CATSRDPSLGSYNEQFF
TRBV7-9	.	.	15	TRBJ1-4	TGTGCCAGCAGAGCCTCGGACATAACTAATGAAAAACTGTTTTTT	CASRASDITNEKLFF
TRBV7-2	TRBD2	.	18	TRBJ2-7	TGTGCCAGCAGCTTATCCGATCCCGCTGGGGGGGAGGCCTACGAGCAGTACTTC	CASSLSDPAGGEAYEQYF
TRBV29-1	TRBD1	.	13	TRBJ1-1	TGCAGCGTCTTGACAGGGTACAACACTGAAGCTTTCTTT	CSVLTGYNTEAFF
TRBV18	.	few	16	TRBJ2-7	TGTGCCAGCTCACCGCGGGGGCAGGTTGCCCCCTACGAGCAATACTTC	CASSPRGQVAPYEQYF
TRBV20-1	TRBD2	few	15	TRBJ2-3	TGCAGTGCTAAAGAGGTAGCGGGAGCCTTAGATACGCAGTATTTT	CSAKEVAGALDTQYF
TRBV12-3/TRBV12-4	TRBD1	many	15	TRBJ2-5	TGTGCCAGCACCGACCGGGACAGGGTAGGAGAGACCCAGTACTTC	CASTDRDRVGETQYF
TRBV15	.	few	17	TRBJ2-2	TGTGCCACCAGCAGAAGGGGGGGCTTGGAGAACACCGGGGAGCTGTTTTTT	CATSRRGGLENTGELFF
TRBV20-1	.	few	10	TRBJ2-7	TGCAGTGCTGCCCGAGACGAGCAGTACTTC	CSAARDEQYF
TRBV4-3	.	.	13	TRBJ2-5	TGCGCCAGCAGCCAAGCAGAGCAAGAGACCCAGTACTTC	CASSQAEQETQYF
TRBV5-1	.	once	14	TRBJ2-4	TGCGCCAGCAGCTTGGCCTTGGGCCAAAACATTCAGTACTTC	CASSLALGQNIQYF
TRBV27	.	.	15	TRBJ2-5	TGTGCCAGCAGTCCCAGGGCCTTAGGCCAAGAGACCCAGTACTTC	CASSPRALGQETQYF
TRBV20-1	TRBD1	.	14	TRBJ2-7	TGCAGTGCTAGAGATCCGGACAGGGCCCACGAGCAGTACTTC	CSARDPDRAHEQYF
TRBV4-3	.	few	15	TRBJ2-7	TGCGCCAGCAGCCAAGTATTTGGAGGGGGCTACGAGCAGTACTTC	CASSQVFGGGYEQYF
TRBV14	.	.	17	TRBJ1-3	TGTGCCAGCAGCCAAGGTTGGGGGCTCGGCCGCGGAAACACCATATATTTT	CASSQGWGLGRGNTIYF
TRBV29-1	TRBD1	few	13	TRBJ2-1	TGCAGCGTTTTCACAGGGGATATGAATGAGCAGTTCTTC	CSVFTGDMNEQFF
TRBV2	TRBD1	few	15	TRBJ2-2	TGTGCCAGCAGGGGGACAGGGGTGAACACCGGGGAGCTGTTTTTT	CASRGTGVNTGELFF
TRBV2	TRBD2	.	18	TRBJ2-7	TGTGCCAGCAGTGAATTGTTGACTAGCGGGTCCAGCTCCTACGAGCAGTACTTC	CASSELLTSGSSSYEQYF
TRBV29-1	.	.	12	TRBJ2-7	TGCAGCGTTAATCTGGGTCTGGGGGAGCAGTACTTC	CSVNLGLGEQYF
TRBV2	.	few	14	TRBJ2-7	TGTGCCAGCAAAGATCTAGGGATCAGCCACGAGCAGTACTTC	CASKDLGISHEQYF
TRBV7-8	.	.	12	TRBJ1-4	TGTGCCAGCAGCCGGGTTAATGAAAAACTGTTTTTT	CASSRVNEKLFF
TRBV7-9	TRBD2	few	16	TRBJ2-3	TGTGCCAGCAGCTCCGGGAGTGGCGGGGGGAAACCTACGCAGTATTTT	CASSSGSGGGKPTQYF
TRBV10-3	.	.	14	TRBJ2-7	TGTGCCACCCATAGAGGTGGGACTTCCTACGAGCAGTACTTC	CATHRGGTSYEQYF
TRBV6-5	.	.	15	TRBJ2-5	TGTGCCAGCAGTTACTCAACAGGGAATGGGGAGACCCAGTACTTC	CASSYSTGNGETQYF
TRBV24-1	TRBD1	few	15	TRBJ2-1	TGTGCCACCAGTGATCCGGGACAGTTCTACAATGAGCAGTTCTTC	CATSDPGQFYNEQFF
TRBV15	TRBD1	few	17	TRBJ2-7	TGTGCCACCAGCAGAGATGAGGTAGGGACAGGGATGGACGAGCAGTACTTC	CATSRDEVGTGMDEQYF
TRBV28	.	few	16	TRBJ2-5	TGTGCCAGCAGTTTAAACCCCGGTTCTCCCTCAGAGACCCAGTACTTC	CASSLNPGSPSETQYF
TRBV6-5	.	.	13	TRBJ1-1	TGTGCCAGCAGTGTCCCACAGGGATCTGAAGCTTTCTTT	CASSVPQGSEAFF
TRBV5-1	.	few	14	TRBJ2-7	TGCGCCAGCAGCGCCCCGACAGAAGCCTACGAGCAGTACTTC	CASSAPTEAYEQYF
TRBV6-4	.	.	17	TRBJ1-5	TGTGCCAGCAGTGACCCGGGGCTGGTGTATAGCAATCAGCCCCAGCATTTT	CASSDPGLVYSNQPQHF
TRBV27	.	.	17	TRBJ1-2	TGTGCCAGCAGTTTATCCGCTGTCGCCGGGCGACGCTATGGCTACACCTTC	CASSLSAVAGRRYGYTF
TRBV12-3/TRBV12-4	.	many	13	TRBJ1-5	TGTGCCAGCAGTTTTTTTAGCAATCAGCCCCAGCATTTT	CASSFFSNQPQHF
TRBV5-1	TRBD1	few	17	TRBJ1-2	TGCGCCAGCAGCCCGGGACAGGGGGCGCTGGACACCTATGGCTACACCTTC	CASSPGQGALDTYGYTF
TRBV6-2/TRBV6-3	.	few	17	TRBJ1-4	TGTGCCAGCAGATTCCGTACGACTCAGGGTAATACTGAAAAACTGTTTTTT	CASRFRTTQGNTEKLFF
TRBV12-3/TRBV12-4	.	few	15	TRBJ2-3	TGTGCCAGCAGGTCGGGCGGTCTGAGCACAGATACGCAGTATTTT	CASRSGGLSTDTQYF